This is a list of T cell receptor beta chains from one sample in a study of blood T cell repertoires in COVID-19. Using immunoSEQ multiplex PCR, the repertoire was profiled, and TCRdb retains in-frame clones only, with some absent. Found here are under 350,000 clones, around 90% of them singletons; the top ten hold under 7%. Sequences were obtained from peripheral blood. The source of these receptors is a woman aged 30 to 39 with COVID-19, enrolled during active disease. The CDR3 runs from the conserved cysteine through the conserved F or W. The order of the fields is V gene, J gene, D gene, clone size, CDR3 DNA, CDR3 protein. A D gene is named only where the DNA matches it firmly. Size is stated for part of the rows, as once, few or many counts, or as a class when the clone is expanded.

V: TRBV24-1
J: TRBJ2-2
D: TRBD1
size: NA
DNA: TGTGCCACCAGTGATCTGGGACAGGGGAACACCGGGGAGCTGTTTTTT
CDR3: CATSDLGQGNTGELFF

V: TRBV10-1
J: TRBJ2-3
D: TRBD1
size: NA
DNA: TGCGCCAGCAGTGAGCCGGACAGGGGTGCAGATACGCAGTATTTT
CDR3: CASSEPDRGADTQYF

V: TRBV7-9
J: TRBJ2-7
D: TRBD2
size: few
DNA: TGTGCCAGCAGCCAACTAGCGGGAGAATCGTACGAGCAGTACTTC
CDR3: CASSQLAGESYEQYF

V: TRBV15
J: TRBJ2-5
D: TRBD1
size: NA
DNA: TGTGCCACCAGCAGAGAGCTAATGACAGGGGGCCAAGAGACCCAGTACTTC
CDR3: CATSRELMTGGQETQYF

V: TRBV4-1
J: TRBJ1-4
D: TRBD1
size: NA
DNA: TGCGCCAGCAGCCAGCCCGGACAGGGGTATGAAAAACTGTTTTTT
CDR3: CASSQPGQGYEKLFF

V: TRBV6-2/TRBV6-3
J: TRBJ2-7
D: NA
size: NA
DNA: TGTGCCAGCAGTTACTCCCCCGTGGCGGGAAGGGGGGGCTACGAGCAGTACTTC
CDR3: CASSYSPVAGRGGYEQYF

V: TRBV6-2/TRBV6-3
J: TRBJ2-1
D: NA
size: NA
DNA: TGTGCCAGCAGTTACGCTCCCCCGGCCTACAATGAGCAGTTCTTC
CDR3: CASSYAPPAYNEQFF

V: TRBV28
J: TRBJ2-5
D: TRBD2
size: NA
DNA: TGTGCCAGCAGTTTATCCTCACCGGGGGCGGGGGGCCAGTACTTC
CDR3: CASSLSSPGAGGQYF

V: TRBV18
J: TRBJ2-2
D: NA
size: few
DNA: TGTGCCAGCTCACCAAACAGGGTCCATCTCGGTAACACCGGGGAGCTGTTTTTT
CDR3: CASSPNRVHLGNTGELFF

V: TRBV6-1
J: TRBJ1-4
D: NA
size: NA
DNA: TGTGCCAGCAGTGAAGTTCCGGGGGTACGTGAAAAACTGTTTTTT
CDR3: CASSEVPGVREKLFF

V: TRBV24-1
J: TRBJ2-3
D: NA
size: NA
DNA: TGTGCCACCAGTGACCCTGGGACACCTAGGGCAGATACGCAGTATTTT
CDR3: CATSDPGTPRADTQYF

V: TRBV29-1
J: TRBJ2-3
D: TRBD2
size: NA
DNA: TGCAGCGTTGACCTAGCGGGAGCACTAACCACAGATACGCAGTATTTT
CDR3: CSVDLAGALTTDTQYF

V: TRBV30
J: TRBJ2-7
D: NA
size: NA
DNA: TGTGCCTGGAGTGTAGACAGGACGGGGTACGAGCAGTACTTC
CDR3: CAWSVDRTGYEQYF

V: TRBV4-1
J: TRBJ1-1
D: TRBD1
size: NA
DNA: TGCGCCAGCAGCCCCCGACAGGGGACTGAAGCTTTCTTT
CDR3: CASSPRQGTEAFF

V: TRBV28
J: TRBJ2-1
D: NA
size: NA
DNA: TGTGCCAGCAGCTACCCTCCTGGCGGGATGGATGAGCAGTTCTTC
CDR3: CASSYPPGGMDEQFF

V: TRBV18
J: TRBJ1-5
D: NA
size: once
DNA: TGTGCCAGCTCACCAGTAAGGGAGAGCAATCAGCCCCAGCATTTT
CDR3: CASSPVRESNQPQHF

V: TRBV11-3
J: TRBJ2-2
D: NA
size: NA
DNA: TGTGCCAGCAGCTCCCTCAGGGGCGGGGGAACCGGGGAGCTGTTTTTT
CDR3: CASSSLRGGGTGELFF

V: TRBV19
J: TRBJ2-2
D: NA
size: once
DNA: TGTGCCAGTTGGGGGGAGACGAACACCGGGGAGCTGTTTTTT
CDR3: CASWGETNTGELFF

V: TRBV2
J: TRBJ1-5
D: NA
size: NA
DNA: TGTGCCAGCAGGGGAGGTTATAGCAATCAGCCCCAGCATTTT
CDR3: CASRGGYSNQPQHF

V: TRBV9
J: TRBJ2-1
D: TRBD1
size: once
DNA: TGTGCCAGCAGCCGGACAGGGGGGTTCTACAATGAGCAGTTCTTC
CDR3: CASSRTGGFYNEQFF

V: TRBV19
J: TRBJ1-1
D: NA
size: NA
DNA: TGTGCCAGTAGTATACGGATCGGCGGGGGAAGAGGCACTGAAGCTTTCTTT
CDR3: CASSIRIGGGRGTEAFF

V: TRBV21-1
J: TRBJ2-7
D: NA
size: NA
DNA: TGTGCCAGCAGCAAACGCGTTACCTACGAGCAGTACTTC
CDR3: CASSKRVTYEQYF

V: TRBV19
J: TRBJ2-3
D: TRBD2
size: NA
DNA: TGTGCCAGTAGTATAGGTAGCGGGAGTGGAGATACGCAGTATTTT
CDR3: CASSIGSGSGDTQYF

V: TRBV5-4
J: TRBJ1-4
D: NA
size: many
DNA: TGTGCCAGCAGCTTTGGACTTACCGGTGAAAAACTGTTTTTT
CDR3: CASSFGLTGEKLFF

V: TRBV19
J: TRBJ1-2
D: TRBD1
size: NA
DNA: TGTGCCAGTAGGGTGACAGGGGGCCTCTATGGCTACACCTTC
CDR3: CASRVTGGLYGYTF

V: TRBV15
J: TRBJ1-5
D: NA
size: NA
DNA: TGTGCCACCGCCGGAACAGGGAGTCAGCCCCAGCATTTT
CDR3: CATAGTGSQPQHF

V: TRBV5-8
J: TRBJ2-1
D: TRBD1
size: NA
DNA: TGTGCCAGCAGCCACGACAGGGATCAGCAGTTCTTC
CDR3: CASSHDRDQQFF

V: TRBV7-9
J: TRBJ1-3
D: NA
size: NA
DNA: TGTGCCAGCATGCGAACAGTGTCCGGAAACACCATATATTTT
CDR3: CASMRTVSGNTIYF

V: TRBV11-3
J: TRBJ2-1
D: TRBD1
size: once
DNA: TGTGCCAGCAGCTTAAGGGGACAGGGGGCCAATGAGCAGTTCTTC
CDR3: CASSLRGQGANEQFF

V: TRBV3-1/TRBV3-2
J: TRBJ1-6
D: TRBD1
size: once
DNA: TGTGCCAGCAGCCAGGCCGGGACAGGAGTGAGTTCACCCCTCCACTTT
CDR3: CASSQAGTGVSSPLHF

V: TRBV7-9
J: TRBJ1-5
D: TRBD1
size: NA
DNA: TGTGCCAGCAGCTCACAGGGGAAGCCCCAGCATTTT
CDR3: CASSSQGKPQHF

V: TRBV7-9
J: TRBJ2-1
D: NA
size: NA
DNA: TGTGCCAGCAGCCGTTCCGCGCCCCGCTCGGATGAGCAGTTCTTC
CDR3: CASSRSAPRSDEQFF

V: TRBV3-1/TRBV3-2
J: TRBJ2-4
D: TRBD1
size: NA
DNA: TGTGCCAGCAGCCAATACCGACAGGGGACCTTAAACATTCAGTACTTC
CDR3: CASSQYRQGTLNIQYF

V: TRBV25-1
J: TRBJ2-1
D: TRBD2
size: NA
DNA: TGTGCCAGCACCTTAGCGGGAGGGCCGGATGAGCAGTTCTTC
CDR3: CASTLAGGPDEQFF

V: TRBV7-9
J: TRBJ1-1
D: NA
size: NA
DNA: TGTGCCAGCAGCGCCCCCGGGTCCTTTGAAGCTTTCTTT
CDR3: CASSAPGSFEAFF

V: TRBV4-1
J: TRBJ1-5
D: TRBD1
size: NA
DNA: TGCGCCAGCAGCCTGGGACAGGGAATCAATCAGCCCCAGCATTTT
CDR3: CASSLGQGINQPQHF

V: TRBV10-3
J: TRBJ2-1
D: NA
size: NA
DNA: TGTGCCATCAGTGAGTTATCAGTTTGGCAGTACAATGAGCAGTTCTTC
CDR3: CAISELSVWQYNEQFF

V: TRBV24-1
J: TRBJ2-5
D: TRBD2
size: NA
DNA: TGTGCCACCAGTGATTTGTGGGGGGGGAGAGAGACCCAGTACTTC
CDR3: CATSDLWGGRETQYF

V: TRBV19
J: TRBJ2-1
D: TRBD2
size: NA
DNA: TGTGCCAGTAGATTCCGGGTCGCGGGGGGCAATGAGCAGTTCTTC
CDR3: CASRFRVAGGNEQFF

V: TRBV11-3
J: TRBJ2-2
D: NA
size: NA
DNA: TGTGCCAGCAGCCCTCGGACAGCCTCCGCGAACACCGGGGAGCTGTTTTTT
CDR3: CASSPRTASANTGELFF

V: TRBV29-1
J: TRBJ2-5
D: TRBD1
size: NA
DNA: TGCAGCGTTCCACAGGGGCGGGAGACCCAGTACTTC
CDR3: CSVPQGRETQYF

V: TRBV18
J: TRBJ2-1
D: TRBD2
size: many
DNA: TGTGCCAGCTCACCCTTCCCGGGAGGGCTCTACAATGAGCAGTTCTTC
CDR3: CASSPFPGGLYNEQFF

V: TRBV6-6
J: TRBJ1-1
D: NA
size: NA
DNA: TGTGCCAGCCGGCGCGGACAGAACACTGAAGCTTTCTTT
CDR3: CASRRGQNTEAFF

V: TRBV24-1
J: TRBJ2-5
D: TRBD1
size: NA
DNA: TGTGCCACCAGTGATTGGGACAGGGGACAAGAGACCCAGTACTTC
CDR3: CATSDWDRGQETQYF

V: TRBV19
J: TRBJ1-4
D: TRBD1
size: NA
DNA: TGTGCCAGTAGCCGGGGACAGGGGGCGGCTAATGAAAAACTGTTTTTT
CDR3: CASSRGQGAANEKLFF

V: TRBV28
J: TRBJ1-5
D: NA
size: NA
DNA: TGTGCCAGCAGGCGCGGGGGGGGAGGCCGTCAGCCCCAGCATTTT
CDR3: CASRRGGGGRQPQHF

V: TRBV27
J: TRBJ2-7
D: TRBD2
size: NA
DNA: TGTGCCAGCAGTTTAGGACTAGCGGGAGGGCCGCCAATCGGTAGCGAGCAGTACTTC
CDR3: CASSLGLAGGPPIGSEQYF

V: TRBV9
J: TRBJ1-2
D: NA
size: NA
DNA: TGTGCCAGCAGCACTCCGTCTTATGGCTACACCTTC
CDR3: CASSTPSYGYTF

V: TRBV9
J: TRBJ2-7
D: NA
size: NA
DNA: TGTGCCAGCAGCGTAGACGGGAGCTCACTTATATACGAGCAGTACTTC
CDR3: CASSVDGSSLIYEQYF

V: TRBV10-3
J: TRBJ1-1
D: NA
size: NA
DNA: TGTGCCATCATGCGGGACTCCACCATGAACACTGAAGCTTTCTTT
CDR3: CAIMRDSTMNTEAFF

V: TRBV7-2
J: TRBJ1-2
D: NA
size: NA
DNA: TGTGCCAGCAGCTTAGCGGCGGCAGCCTATGGCTACACCTTC
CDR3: CASSLAAAAYGYTF

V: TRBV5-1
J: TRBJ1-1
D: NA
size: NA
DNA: TGCGCCAGCAGGCAAGGGGGTAACACTGAAGCTTTCTTT
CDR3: CASRQGGNTEAFF

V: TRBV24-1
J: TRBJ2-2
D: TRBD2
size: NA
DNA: TGTGCCACCAGTGGTGGACTAGCGCTTATAGGCACCGGGGAGCTGTTTTTT
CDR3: CATSGGLALIGTGELFF

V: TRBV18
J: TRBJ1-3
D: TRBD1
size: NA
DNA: TGTGCCAGCTCACCACCGACAGGGGGAGACACCATATATTTT
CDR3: CASSPPTGGDTIYF

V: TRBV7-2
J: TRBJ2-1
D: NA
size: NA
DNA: TGTGCCAGCAGCTCCCGGGGTGGGCGGGTCTACAATGAGCAGTTCTTC
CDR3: CASSSRGGRVYNEQFF

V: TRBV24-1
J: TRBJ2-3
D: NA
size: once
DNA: TGTGCCACCAGTGATTTGCGGGGGTCCGCAGATACGCAGTATTTT
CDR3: CATSDLRGSADTQYF

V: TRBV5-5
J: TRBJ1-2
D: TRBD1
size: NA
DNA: TGTGCCAGCAGGGAGTGGGACAGGGGGCAGGAGGGCTACACCTTC
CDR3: CASREWDRGQEGYTF

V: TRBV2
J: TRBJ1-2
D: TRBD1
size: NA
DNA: TGTGCCAGCAGTGAAGCGCTAGGGTCTCGGGACAGGGGGAATGGCTACACCTTC
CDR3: CASSEALGSRDRGNGYTF